These 23 T cell receptor beta chains share one sample of origin, sequenced in a study of T cell repertoires in cytomegalovirus infection. TCRdb redid the calling of the reads with MiXCR, one entry per CDR3 protein. Among about 240,000 distinct CDR3 sequences listed, 10% to 15% were seen once. The source material was PBMCs. The receptors were sampled from a human donor in good health (CMV status not recorded). Some clones in this sample may be carry-over from other donors' samples.

The V gene is TRBV5-1, the J gene TRBJ1-2, with TRBD1 matching over 8 bases. J gave up 5 bases and V 7 bases, and 10 bases lay outside the gene matches. The CDR3 totals 14 residues. In germline, CDR1 is SGHRS, CDR2 YFSETQ. CDR3 protein: CASRQGAFSYGYTF. As DNA, the CDR3 is TGCGCCAGCCGTCAGGGGGCTTTCTCGTATGGCTACACCTTC.

This clonotype was counted many times. The CDR3, as DNA: TGTGCCAGCGGTCCTCTGAGAACGAGCTCCTACGAGCAGTACTTC. Translating it yields CASGPLRTSSYEQYF. J is TRBJ2-7 and V is TRBV6-2 or TRBV6-3; no firm D call. Germline V lookup: CDR1 MNHEY, CDR2 SVGEGT. The CDR3 totals 15 residues. V was trimmed by 8 bases and J by 0 bases, leaving 17 bases between them.

This chain connects TRBV28 to TRBJ1-5, with D possibly matching TRBD1 (6 bases). Between the trimmed V and J ends, which lost 4 bases and 7 bases, there was a span of 14 bases. Per the germline V gene, CDR1 is MDHEN and CDR2 is SYDVKM. The CDR3 is 14 residues long. The CDR3: CASSSRGIGQPQHF. The CDR3 coding sequence is TGTGCCAGCAGTTCCAGGGGAATAGGGCAGCCCCAGCATTTT.

There are many counts of this clonotype. The chain combines TRBV7-2 with TRBJ2-7; 12 bases agree with TRBD2. This CDR3 is 16 amino acids long. The germline V gene has CDR1 SGHTA and CDR2 FQGNSA. The trim removed 2 bases at V and 3 bases at J, leaving 5 bases unmatched. The DNA for the CDR3 is TGTGCCAGCAGCTTAAGACCTAGCGGGGGGGTCTACGAGCAGTACTTC. This gives the protein CASSLRPSGGVYEQYF. The full variable domain, completed using reference TRBV7-2 and TRBJ2-7, is GAGVSQSPSNKVTEKGKDVELRCDPISGHTALYWYRQSLGQGLEFLIYFQGNSAPDKSGLPSDRFSAERTGGSVSTLTIQRTQQEDSAVYLCASSLRPSGGVYEQYFGPGTRLTVT.

This clonotype was counted many times. The chain's CDR3 is CASSQTGSDTEAFF. CDR3 bases: TGTGCCAGTAGTCAGACAGGGTCAGACACTGAAGCTTTCTTT. The V call is TRBV19, the J call TRBJ1-1; 7 nucleotides line up with TRBD1. V was pared by 5 bases and J by 3 bases, with 6 bases of the junction left unmatched. The CDR3 consists of 14 residues. The germline V gene has CDR1 LNHDA and CDR2 SQIVND (reference sequence).

This clonotype was picked up a small number of times. The genes are TRBV6-6 and TRBJ1-5; the match to TRBD1 covers 7 bases. J gave up 5 bases and V 2 bases, and 3 bases lay outside the gene matches. Germline V gives CDR1 MNHNY, CDR2 SVGAGI (reference sequence). The CDR3 contains 14 residues. The CDR3 spells CASSYDRDDQPQHF. In nucleotides, the CDR3 is TGTGCCAGCAGTTACGACAGGGACGATCAGCCCCAGCATTTT.

This clonotype was counted many times. The chain is built from TRBV14 and TRBJ1-3; D not resolved. V was pared by 1 base and J by 2 bases, with 12 bases between. The CDR3 length is 16 residues. CDR1 is SGHDN and CDR2 is FVKESK in the germline V gene. The CDR3 here is CASSQGRSRAGNTIYF. In DNA, the CDR3 is TGTGCCAGCAGCCAAGGCAGATCCCGGGCTGGAAACACCATATATTTT.

This clonotype was seen a few times. The chain employs TRBV29-1 and TRBJ1-4; 8 bases fit TRBD1. The germline V gene encodes CDR1 SQVTM and CDR2 ANQGSEA. The length of the CDR3 is 13 residues. Losses at the gene ends were 5 bases for V and 3 bases for J; bases not matched to a gene: 2. CDR3 protein: CSVQGAANEKLFF. The CDR3 DNA follows: TGCAGCGTTCAGGGGGCAGCTAATGAAAAACTGTTTTTT.

There are many counts of this clonotype. The chain is built from TRBV6-6 and TRBJ1-5; 10 bases are shared with TRBD1. Germline-derived CDR1 and CDR2 are MNHNY and SVGAGI (reference sequence). J gave up 3 bases and V 7 bases, and 3 bases lay outside the gene matches. This CDR3 comprises 14 residues. The CDR3 reads CASTGQGDNQPQHF. In DNA, the CDR3 is TGTGCCAGCACTGGACAGGGGGACAATCAGCCCCAGCATTTT.

This clonotype was picked up many times. The chain recombines TRBV7-2 with TRBJ2-3; perhaps TRBD2 as D (6 bases). V was clipped by 8 bases and J by 4 bases, with 16 bases between them. Germline CDR1 and CDR2: SGHTA and FQGNSA. The CDR3 runs 14 residues. The CDR3 here is CASSWRAEADTQYF. The CDR3 nucleotides read TGTGCCAGCTCCTGGAGGGCAGAGGCAGATACGCAGTATTTT.

In its sample, this clonotype was seen a few times. The V call is TRBV19, the J call TRBJ2-1; TRBD1 or TRBD2 may be the D gene (5 bases each). Trimming shortened V by 4 bases and J by 5 bases, and 9 bases separated the two germline ends. The CDR3 consists of 13 residues. CDR1 and CDR2 from the germline V gene are LNHDA and SQIVND (reference sequence). CDR3 residues: CASSRGNNNEQFF. CDR3 bases: TGTGCCAGTAGTAGGGGGAATAACAATGAGCAGTTCTTC.

This clonotype came up many times. This chain connects TRBV12-5 to TRBJ2-7, with 11 bases fitting TRBD1. With 3 bases clipped from V and 2 bases from J, the junction kept 3 bases outside the gene matches. This CDR3 region has 15 residues. CDR1 LGHNT and CDR2 FRNRAP come from the germline V gene. The CDR3 DNA is TGTGCTAGTGGTTTAGAGGGACAGGGGGCCTACGAGCAGTACTTC. Its translation: CASGLEGQGAYEQYF. The variable domain in full, with the rest retrieved from reference TRBV12-5 and TRBJ2-7, is DARVTQTPRHKVTEMGQEVTMRCQPILGHNTVFWYRQTMMQGLELLAYFRNRAPLDDSGMPKDRFSAEMPDATLATLKIQPSEPRDSAVYFCASGLEGQGAYEQYFGPGTRLTVT.

This clonotype has only a few counts. The rearrangement links TRBV19 to TRBJ1-1, with D possibly matching TRBD1 (5 bases). CDR1 and CDR2 (germline): LNHDA, SQIVND (reference sequence). CDR3 length: 14 amino acids. Trimming pared 6 bases from V and 1 base from J, leaving 12 bases between. Here the CDR3 reads CASRSRDWNTEAFF. The CDR3 bases are TGTGCCAGTAGGAGCAGGGACTGGAACACTGAAGCTTTCTTT.

This clonotype was counted ten times or more. The V and J genes are TRBV19 and TRBJ2-1, with 11 bases that match TRBD2. This CDR3 comprises 17 residues. Per the germline V gene, CDR1 is LNHDA and CDR2 is SQIVND (reference sequence). V lost 5 bases to trimming and J lost 8 bases; unmatched junction nucleotides: 14. CDR3 residues: CASSPRLLAGGVDEQFF. In nucleotides, the CDR3 is TGTGCCAGTAGTCCCCGACTTCTAGCGGGGGGCGTGGATGAGCAGTTCTTC.

This clonotype appeared many times. V usage is TRBV7-8 and J usage is TRBJ2-2, with D uncertain. V lost 1 base and J 5 bases, leaving 14 bases between the germline ends. The germline gives CDR1 SGHVS, CDR2 FQNEAQ. The CDR3 is 16 amino acids. The CDR3 DNA is TGTGCCAGCAGCTTAGAGGCCTCGGGTGGGACCGGGGAGCTGTTTTTT. Translation gives CASSLEASGGTGELFF.

This clonotype was detected many times. The chain couples TRBV7-3 to TRBJ1-5; D may be TRBD1 (6 bases). The germline V gene has CDR1 SGHTA and CDR2 FQGTGA. The CDR3 spans 13 residues. V gave up 1 base and J gave up 11 bases, with 12 bases separating them. In nucleotides, the CDR3 is TGTGCCAGCAGCTTAAGTTCGTCAGGGGCCCAGCATTTT. Translated: CASSLSSSGAQHF.

The rearrangement uses TRBV7-9 and TRBJ2-4; perhaps TRBD1 as D (6 bases). CDR1 SEHNR and CDR2 FQNEAQ come from the germline V gene (reference sequence). This CDR3 has 18 residues. V lost 5 bases and J lost 0, with 20 bases in between. CDR3 amino acids: CASSPPGWDTLAKNIQYF. In DNA form, the CDR3 reads TGTGCCAGCAGCCCCCCTGGGTGGGACACCTTAGCCAAAAACATTCAGTACTTC.

At least ten counts were recorded for this clonotype. This rearrangement joins TRBV7-2 to TRBJ2-3; 11 bases are a match to TRBD2. This CDR3 region has 13 residues. Germline CDR1 and CDR2: SGHTA and FQGNSA. The V segment lost 5 bases and the J segment 10 bases; nucleotides outside the gene matches: 5. The CDR3 sequence: CASSQLAGGSQYF. The DNA of the CDR3 is TGTGCCAGCAGCCAGTTAGCGGGAGGGTCGCAGTATTTT.

This clonotype was seen many times. V gene TRBV7-2 combines with J gene TRBJ1-2; perhaps TRBD1 as D (6 bases). The CDR3 loop spans 14 amino acids. Trimming left V 2 bases short and J 8 bases short, with 15 bases between. From germline, CDR1 is SGHTA and CDR2 FQGNSA. The DNA for the CDR3 is TGTGCCAGCAGCTTAATGAGGGGGGAGAACGGCTACACCTTC. Protein sequence: CASSLMRGENGYTF. The full variable domain, in which reference TRBV7-2 and TRBJ1-2 provide the parts outside the CDR3, is GAGVSQSPSNKVTEKGKDVELRCDPISGHTALYWYRQSLGQGLEFLIYFQGNSAPDKSGLPSDRFSAERTGGSVSTLTIQRTQQEDSAVYLCASSLMRGENGYTFGSGTRLTVV.

The rearrangement joins TRBV6-1 to TRBJ2-2; 7 positions agree with TRBD1. Germline V gives CDR1 MNHNS, CDR2 SASEGT. The CDR3 totals 17 residues. Trimming removed 5 bases from V and 7 bases from J; junction bases left unmatched: 16. The CDR3 bases are TGTGCCAGCAGTCTCCAGCCTCTTTCCACAGGGGTCGGGGAGCTGTTTTTT. It translates to CASSLQPLSTGVGELFF.

The chain uses TRBV27 and TRBJ2-5; 14 bases are a match to TRBD2. After removal of 5 bases from V and 4 bases from J, the junction contained 12 bases not matched to a gene. CDR3 length: 18 residues. Germline V CDR1 and CDR2: MNHEY, SMNVEV (reference sequence). The DNA of the CDR3 is TGTGCCAGCAGTCACACGACTAGCGGGAGGGTGAGAAGAGAGACCCAGTACTTC. Translating gives CASSHTTSGRVRRETQYF.

This chain connects TRBV20-1 to TRBJ2-5, with 7 bases fitting TRBD1. J gave up 2 bases and V 5 bases, and 8 bases lay outside the gene matches. The CDR3 sequence is 14 residues long. Looked up from germline, CDR1 is DFQATT and CDR2 is SNEGSKA (reference sequence). This CDR3 is CSAWDSRAQETQYF. The CDR3 DNA reads as TGCAGTGCTTGGGACAGCCGAGCTCAAGAGACCCAGTACTTC.

In its sample, this clonotype was seen many times. This chain connects TRBV5-4 to TRBJ2-1; the match to TRBD2 covers 7 bases. This CDR3 contains 14 residues. Trimming took 5 bases from V and 8 from J; bases not matched to a gene: 10. Looked up from germline, CDR1 is SGHNT and CDR2 is YYREEE (reference sequence). This CDR3 is CASSSQSGADEQFF. As DNA, the CDR3 is TGTGCCAGCAGTTCCCAAAGCGGGGCCGATGAGCAGTTCTTC.